This T cell receptor (beta chain) derives from a study of blood T cells in healthy people across ages. Next came a second PCR, run for 7 to 11 cycles, which used a sample-barcoded 5' primer along with a J-beta primer mix. In TCRdb, the 5' RACE reads were re-called with MiXCR into one record per CDR3 protein. The table includes 700,000 to 1,000,000 distinct CDR3 sequences, around two fifths detected once. Trimming cost V 1 base and J 5 bases; bases outside gene matches: 4. The germline V gene encodes CDR1 MGHRA and CDR2 YSYEKL. This CDR3 is 14 amino acids long. Material: blood. This TCR came from a man in his sixties in good health. The chain carries TRBV4-1 and TRBJ1-2; 7 positions match TRBD1. As DNA, the CDR3 is TGCGCCAGCAGCCAAGTCGGACAGGAGTATGGCTACACCTTC. This gives the protein CASSQVGQEYGYTF.